One sample yielded the 24 T cell receptor beta chains listed below, sequenced in a study of blood T cell repertoires in COVID-19. Assay used: immunoSEQ multiplex PCR; TCRdb lists only in-frame clones, some missing. The sample yields roughly 260,000 clones, roughly 88% seen once. Material: peripheral blood. Receptors originate from a middle-aged woman who had recovered from COVID-19.

A word on this clone: The identical CDR3 is also encoded by other nucleotide sequences in the sample. The CDR3 spells CASSRTGGLNTEAFF. The CDR3 DNA is TGTGCCAGTAGTAGGACAGGGGGCCTGAACACTGAAGCTTTCTTT. The chain employs TRBV19 and TRBJ1-1, with 11 bases that match TRBD1. Trimming cost V 4 bases and J 0 bases; bases outside gene matches: 1. The V gene's germline CDR1 is LNHDA and CDR2 SQIVND (reference sequence). This CDR3 region has 15 residues.

The CDR3: CASSLQRGGEQYF. The CDR3 DNA sequence: TGTGCCAGCAGCTTACAGCGGGGAGGGGAGCAGTACTTC. The chain is built from TRBV7-2 and TRBJ2-7, with 7 positions matching TRBD2. Looked up from germline, CDR1 is SGHTA and CDR2 is FQGNSA. After removal of 2 bases from V and 7 bases from J, the junction contained 5 bases not matched to a gene. The CDR3 is 13 residues long.

The J gene is TRBJ2-7, the V gene TRBV7-2, with D tentatively TRBD1 (6 bases). The ends were cut back, 2 bases at V and 4 bases at J, with 9 bases in the middle. The length of the CDR3 is 13 residues. The germline CDR1 and CDR2 sequences are SGHTA and FQGNSA. Written as DNA, the CDR3 is TGTGCCAGCAGCTTAAGCAGGGGATACGAGCAGTACTTC. It is translated as CASSLSRGYEQYF. The variable domain in full, completed from reference TRBV7-2 and TRBJ2-7, reads GAGVSQSPSNKVTEKGKDVELRCDPISGHTALYWYRQSLGQGLEFLIYFQGNSAPDKSGLPSDRFSAERTGGSVSTLTIQRTQQEDSAVYLCASSLSRGYEQYFGPGTRLTVT.

The chain combines TRBV10-3 with TRBJ1-4; D is uncertain. This CDR3 is built from 13 residues. V was trimmed by 5 bases and J by 8 bases, leaving 12 bases between them. The germline gives CDR1 ENHRY, CDR2 SYGVKD. The CDR3 coding sequence is TGTGCCATCAGTCACCAACCGGGGGAAAAACTGTTTTTT. This translates into CAISHQPGEKLFF.

This chain joins TRBV9 and TRBJ1-6; 9 positions agree with TRBD1. V lost 0 bases to trimming and J lost 9 bases; unmatched junction nucleotides: 4. This CDR3 region has 15 residues. Germline V gives CDR1 SGDLS, CDR2 YYNGEE. CDR3: CASSVAGQGSSPLHF. The CDR3 region has the DNA TGTGCCAGCAGCGTAGCGGGACAGGGAAGTTCACCCCTCCACTTT.

The rearrangement joins TRBV5-4 to TRBJ2-5, with D possibly matching TRBD2 (6 bases). The V end was cut by 0 bases, the J end by 1 base, with 13 bases between. In germline, CDR1 is SGHNT, CDR2 YYREEE (reference sequence). The CDR3 is 16 amino acids. CDR3 bases: TGTGCCAGCAGCTTGGGGGCTAGCGTATCCCAAGAGACCCAGTACTTC. Protein: CASSLGASVSQETQYF.

The rearrangement links TRBV27 to TRBJ2-7, with 11 bases lining up with TRBD1. With V trimmed by 7 bases and J by 2 bases, 16 bases remained unmatched. This CDR3 has 18 residues. The V gene's germline CDR1 is MNHEY and CDR2 SMNVEV (reference sequence). DNA for the CDR3: TGTGCCAGCATCCAGCGGGACAGGGGGTTCCGAAAGACCTACGAGCAGTACTTC. Its protein product is CASIQRDRGFRKTYEQYF.

The gene calls are TRBV2 and TRBJ2-2, with a tentative D call TRBD2 (6 bases). The CDR3 totals 14 residues. V was clipped by 4 bases and J by 4 bases, with 10 bases between them. Germline V gene lookup returns CDR1 SNHLY and CDR2 FYNNEI. The CDR3 region has the DNA TGTGCCAGCAGTGGCGGGGATCTCACCGGGGAGCTGTTTTTT. Translation gives CASSGGDLTGELFF.

In this sample, this clone turned up once. CDR3 in amino acids: CATSGRTGAVNEQFF. DNA for the CDR3: TGTGCCACCAGCGGTCGGACAGGGGCCGTAAATGAGCAGTTCTTC. The J gene is TRBJ2-1, the V gene TRBV15, with 9 positions matching TRBD1. The CDR3 has 15 amino acids. V gave up 5 bases and J gave up 7 bases; unmatched junction bases: 9. Looked up from germline, CDR1 is LNHNV and CDR2 is YYDKDF (reference sequence).

The chain links TRBV18 to TRBJ2-1; possible D gene TRBD2, 5 bases. This CDR3 spans 14 amino acids. V was shortened by 3 bases and J by 8 bases, with 14 bases between the two germline ends. Germline loops: CDR1 KGHSH, CDR2 LQKENI. CDR3 DNA sequence: TGTGCCAGCTCACCCGGGCTAGCTAGGCATGAGCAGTTCTTC. Its protein is CASSPGLARHEQFF.

The chain joins TRBV6-1 to TRBJ1-2; D possibly corresponds to TRBD1 (5 bases). Germline loops: CDR1 MNHNS, CDR2 SASEGT. V dropped 0 bases and J dropped 7 bases, with 12 bases sitting between them. This CDR3 spans 14 amino acids. CDR3 loop: CASSEAGRVAGYTF. The CDR3 DNA reads TGTGCCAGCAGTGAAGCGGGCAGGGTGGCTGGCTACACCTTC.

The chain links TRBV28 to TRBJ2-2; TRBD2 is a possible D gene (5 bases). V was pared by 4 bases and J by 8 bases, with 14 bases between. Germline V gene lookup returns CDR1 MDHEN and CDR2 SYDVKM. The length of the CDR3 is 14 residues. As DNA, the CDR3 is TGTGCCAGCAGTTCCCCCGGGGTACGAGGGGAGCTGTTTTTT. Translated: CASSSPGVRGELFF.

This clone has just one count. The rearrangement uses TRBV7-2 and TRBJ1-5; possible D gene TRBD1, 5 bases. Per the germline V gene, CDR1 is SGHTA and CDR2 is FQGNSA. This CDR3 is 14 amino acids long. V was shortened by 5 bases and J by 0 bases, with 8 bases between the two germline ends. CDR3 bases: TGTGCCAGCAGCGCCAGGGATAGCAATCAGCCCCAGCATTTT. This codes for CASSARDSNQPQHF.

This clone was observed a few times. The chain is built from TRBV11-2 and TRBJ2-7; 11 nucleotides align to TRBD1. Germline CDR1 and CDR2: SGHAT and FQNNGV. The CDR3 extends over 12 amino acids. The J segment lost 7 bases and the V segment lost 10 bases, leaving 6 bases of the junction unmatched. The CDR3, as DNA: TGTGCCACCGGACAGGGGGCGGGGGAGCAGTACTTC. This gives the protein CATGQGAGEQYF.

This chain connects TRBV11-3 to TRBJ2-1; TRBD2 matches 13 bases. CDR3 length equals 16 residues. Trimming at V came to 0 bases and at J to 4 bases, leaving 0 bases not matched to a gene. CDR1 and CDR2 from the germline V gene are SGHNT and YENEEA. The CDR3 coding sequence is TGTGCCAGCAGCTTAGAGACTAGCGGGGGGTACAATGAGCAGTTCTTC. The encoded protein is CASSLETSGGYNEQFF.

V is TRBV27 and J is TRBJ2-5; a weak D match, TRBD2 (5 bases). CDR3 size: 14 residues. V was pared by 5 bases and J by 5 bases, with 15 bases between. Germline V lookup: CDR1 MNHEY, CDR2 SMNVEV (reference sequence). CDR3 nucleotide sequence: TGTGCCAGCAGTCCCCCCGGGCCGGGGGAGACCCAGTACTTC. This encodes CASSPPGPGETQYF.

This chain's CDR3 is CASRGGQGSSYEQYF. CDR3 DNA sequence: TGTGCCAGCAGAGGCGGACAGGGGAGCTCCTACGAGCAGTACTTC. This rearrangement joins TRBV6-5 to TRBJ2-7; 9 positions agree with TRBD1. CDR1 is MNHEY and CDR2 is SVGAGI in the germline V gene. This CDR3 contains 15 residues. J was trimmed by 0 bases and V by 6 bases; bases with no gene match: 6.

The chain couples TRBV5-1 to TRBJ2-3, with a possible D match to TRBD2 (6 bases). The length of the CDR3 is 15 residues. The V gene lost 4 bases and the J gene lost 1 base, with 13 bases spanning the gap. CDR1 is SGHRS, CDR2 YFSETQ, per germline. CDR3 amino acids: CASSLDGTRTDTQYF. DNA for the CDR3: TGCGCCAGCAGCCTGGACGGGACTCGCACAGATACGCAGTATTTT.

The rearrangement uses TRBV6-5 and TRBJ1-2; the D is unclear. Germline CDR1 MNHEY, CDR2 SVGAGI. Trimming took 5 bases from V and 0 from J, leaving 13 bases between them. This CDR3 spans 15 amino acids. This chain's CDR3 is CASSPTPVSNYGYTF. The CDR3, as DNA: TGTGCCAGCAGTCCTACCCCCGTTTCTAACTATGGCTACACCTTC.

This sequence joins TRBV24-1 and TRBJ2-1, with a weak D call TRBD2 (6 bases). The CDR3 totals 17 residues. The ends were cut back, 2 bases at V and 0 bases at J, with 13 bases in the middle. Germline CDR1 and CDR2: KGHDR and SFDVKD. The CDR3 coding sequence is TGTGCCACCAGTGATTCACCCGGGAGTTCCTCCTACAATGAGCAGTTCTTC. Amino acid sequence: CATSDSPGSSSYNEQFF.

V and J are TRBV30 and TRBJ1-6; D is perhaps TRBD1 (5 bases). Germline V gene data show CDR1 as GTSNPN and CDR2 as SVGIG (reference sequence). The V end was cut by 0 bases, the J end by 7 bases, with 10 bases between. The length of the CDR3 is 14 residues. As DNA, the CDR3 is TGTGCCTGGAGTGTAGGGGCAGCGAATTCACCCCTCCACTTT. It translates to CAWSVGAANSPLHF.

DNA for the CDR3: TGTGCCAGCAGTTTATCGGGGCATGGAGTGAGGACAGGGCCAACTAACTATGGCTACACCTTC. It specifies CASSLSGHGVRTGPTNYGYTF. The chain uses TRBV27 and TRBJ1-2; 8 bases are shared with TRBD1. V trimming: 0 bases; J trimming: 0 bases; junction bases outside the gene matches: 18. This CDR3 spans 21 amino acids. Germline CDR1 reads MNHEY; CDR2 reads SMNVEV (reference sequence).

V usage is TRBV18 and J usage is TRBJ2-7, with 9 bases fitting TRBD1. The J segment lost 5 bases and the V segment lost 2 bases, leaving 4 bases of the junction unmatched. CDR3 length: 14 amino acids. Germline CDR1 is KGHSH and CDR2 is LQKENI. The CDR3 DNA reads as TGTGCCAGCTCACCAGACAGGGGGAGCAACGAGCAGTACTTC. Protein sequence: CASSPDRGSNEQYF. Looking up the rest from reference TRBV18 and TRBJ2-7 gives the full variable domain: NAGVMQNPRHLVRRRGQEARLRCSPMKGHSHVYWYRQLPEEGLKFMVYLQKENIIDESGMPKERFSAEFPKEGPSILRIQQVVRGDSAAYFCASSPDRGSNEQYFGPGTRLTVT.

This chain links TRBV9 with TRBJ2-7; the match to TRBD1 covers 8 bases. The CDR3 consists of 17 residues. V lost 0 bases, J lost 5 bases, and 13 bases stayed unmatched. Germline V gives CDR1 SGDLS, CDR2 YYNGEE. The CDR3 is CASSVGQNTGGVHEQYF. The CDR3 DNA is TGTGCCAGCAGCGTAGGGCAGAACACAGGGGGTGTCCACGAGCAGTACTTC.